Below, one T cell receptor beta chain is given with its context. The clone's antigen remains unknown. Base qualities are missing; no much larger clone stands one base away. Reading the label with the study, this specimen's time point is: baseline before first vaccination. The vaccinee samples were drawn from two UK trials, COV001 and COV002, one of which was a single-blind randomized controlled phase 2/3 trial testing AZD1222 (ChAdOx1 nCoV-19) in healthy adults. For TCRbeta chain sequencing, PBMC samples were collected from trial participants at day 0 and at day 28 after the second dose. This record belongs to a study of T cell responses to AZD1222 COVID-19 vaccine (dated by TCRdb to the early 2020s). With regard to the full study: AZD1222 recipients given second doses at about 4 weeks or at about 12 weeks were pooled, since spike-specific TCR depth and breadth were not found to differ between the two schedules. A total of 233 trial participants underwent TCR sequencing, of whom around 200 received two doses of AZD1222 and some 26 received two doses of the MenACWY control vaccine. Trial participants were enrolled by age into 18-55, 56-69 and 70-plus year subgroups, with around 150, 28 and 57 TCR-sequenced participants respectively.

The CDR3 regions of human TCRbeta chains were analyzed by immunosequencing. Turning to the authors' computational methods: Repertoire TCRs were checked for matches against a reference library of SARS-CoV-2-specific TCRs that had been generated using the MIRA antigen-specificity platform. Breadth meant the fraction of unique TCRs that were SARS-CoV-2-associated, whereas depth meant the fraction of total T cells that were SARS-CoV-2-associated. Using the MIRA data, each spike-specific TCR was mapped to the spike region that the TCR reacts to and placed in a CD4 or CD8 class. Log10-transformed breadth and depth values were compared by one-way ANOVA with Sidak's multiple comparisons tests. TCRdb carries this immuneACCESS record with in-frame sequences only. Its versions omit some clonotypes, under half of them owing to an unresolved V gene in the studies checked, with the rest unexplained. That table gives V, J and clone size, and the DNA gave D and trimming. The sample table contains about 150,000 clones; only one count was recorded for about 93% of them. The ten largest clonotypes hold over 0.95% of the sample.

V is reduced by 0 bases and J by 6 bases, leaving a spacing of 10 bases between them. The cysteine opens and the phenylalanine closes a CDR3 of 14 amino acids. The only DNA kept is the CDR3, 42 bases in frame from the first base. CDR1 SGHRS and CDR2 YFSETQ are derived from the germline V gene. Paper-wide results and their limitations: Because no day 14 peak-response samples were available, repertoires were characterized only after the peak T cell response. Participants were mostly white British, with more females than males. The authors suggested clonal diversity may have been underestimated. In the small 56-69-year group, the increase in depth fell short of significance, most likely because of low power. After two AZD1222 doses, spike-specific TCR breadth and depth were significantly higher than at day 0 and than in MenACWY recipients. Only five to seven AZD1222 recipients were SARS-CoV-2 seropositive at baseline, limiting conclusions about previously exposed vaccinees. Reportedly, almost half of the unique spike-specific TCRs recognized epitopes lying outside the regions that are mutated in the B.1.351 and B.1.1.7 variants. Vaccine-associated CD4 TCRs spanned the whole spike protein, with dominant responses in regions 160-218 and 743-854.

The chain uses TRBV5-1 and TRBJ1-5; the D segment could be TRBD1, given 6 matching bases. The starting material was peripheral blood, obtained on day 0 of AZD1222 vaccination. The source of this sequence is an adult in good health. The CDR3 region has the sequence CASSLGTEGQPQHF. The DNA is TGCGCCAGCAGCTTGGGGACAGAAGGTCAGCCCCAGCATTTT.